A single sample is the source of the 29 T cell receptor beta chains below, sequenced in a study of T cell repertoires in cytomegalovirus infection. Via MiXCR, TCRdb re-called the reads, giving one row per CDR3 protein. The sample consists of 150,000 to 200,000 distinct CDR3 sequences, about 21% of them appearing once. Sequenced: PBMCs. The origin of the receptors is a human donor in good health (CMV status not recorded). Some clones in this sample may be carry-over from other donors' samples.

The V and J genes are TRBV4-1 and TRBJ2-1; D possibly matches TRBD1 or TRBD2 (5 bases each). Trimming pared 4 bases from V and 13 bases from J, leaving 20 bases between. The CDR3 covers 14 residues. Germline values: CDR1 MGHRA, CDR2 YSYEKL. The CDR3, as DNA: TGCGCCAGCAGCCGTCCGAATCACCGGGACGATCAGTTCTTC. Protein product: CASSRPNHRDDQFF.

The CDR3 here is CASSPGLNSYEQYF. CDR3 bases: TGTGCCAGCAGCCCCGGACTGAACTCCTACGAGCAGTACTTC. The chain recombines TRBV4-2 with TRBJ2-7, with D tentatively TRBD2 (5 bases). Trimming removed 4 bases at V and 0 bases at J, with 10 bases between. The CDR3 runs to 14 residues. Germline V gives CDR1 LGHNA, CDR2 YNFKEQ.

The rearrangement joins TRBV20-1 to TRBJ2-7; 8 bases are a match to TRBD2. J gave up 4 bases and V 5 bases, and 4 bases lay outside the gene matches. CDR3 size: 12 residues. CDR1 and CDR2 (germline): DFQATT, SNEGSKA (reference sequence). The CDR3 DNA sequence: TGCAGTGCTCGGAGCGGGAGTTACGAGCAGTACTTC. This sequence encodes CSARSGSYEQYF.

This clonotype has just a few counts. The CDR3 spells CASSPRDATEAFF. The CDR3 DNA is TGTGCCAGCAGCCCCCGGGACGCCACTGAAGCTTTCTTT. V usage is TRBV7-6 and J usage is TRBJ1-1, with D tentatively TRBD1 (5 bases). V gave up 5 bases and J gave up 4 bases, with 11 bases separating them. This CDR3 contains 13 residues. Per germline, CDR1 SGHVS and CDR2 FNYEAQ.

This clonotype was observed many times. The rearrangement joins TRBV7-2 to TRBJ1-1, with a weak D call TRBD1 (6 bases). The CDR3 runs 14 residues. Germline CDR1 and CDR2: SGHTA and FQGNSA. The V end was cut by 3 bases, the J end by 0 bases, with 8 bases between. CDR3 in DNA: TGTGCCAGCAGCTTTGACAGGTTGAACACTGAAGCTTTCTTT. Its protein is CASSFDRLNTEAFF.

This clonotype was observed at least ten times. This chain uses TRBV12-3 or TRBV12-4 with TRBJ2-1, with 8 bases matching TRBD2. CDR3 length equals 15 residues. J was trimmed by 9 bases and V by 3 bases; bases with no gene match: 10. In DNA form, the CDR3 reads TGTGCCAGCAGTTTCTGGGGACTAGGCTTAGCTGAGCAGTTCTTC. Residues: CASSFWGLGLAEQFF.

The V and J genes are TRBV7-9 and TRBJ1-1; D ambiguous. The CDR3 runs 12 residues. Germline CDR1 SEHNR, CDR2 FQNEAQ (reference sequence). V was trimmed by 1 base and J by 7 bases, leaving 7 bases between them. The CDR3 is CASSLGGLEAFF. The CDR3 nucleotides read TGTGCCAGCAGCTTAGGCGGGCTTGAAGCTTTCTTT.

The J gene is TRBJ2-5, the V gene TRBV20-1; 8 nucleotides match TRBD1. The CDR3 spans 18 residues. CDR1 is DFQATT, CDR2 SNEGSKA, per germline (reference sequence). Trimming cost V 1 base and J 2 bases; bases outside gene matches: 15. CDR3 amino acids: CSARVSQGAGVEQETQYF. The CDR3 nucleotides are TGCAGTGCTAGAGTTTCCCAGGGGGCAGGGGTAGAACAAGAGACCCAGTACTTC.

Comments on this clonotype: A much larger clone sits a single nucleotide away, making a read error possible. The rearrangement uses TRBV7-9 and TRBJ1-1; a weak D match, TRBD1 (5 bases). Germline V CDR1 and CDR2: SEHNR, FQNEAQ (reference sequence). The CDR3 loop spans 15 amino acids. Here the CDR3 DNA reads TGTGTCAGCAGCCTTACCGGGGCTATGAACACTGAAGCTTTCTTT. This gives the protein CVSSLTGAMNTEAFF.

The V gene is TRBV5-6, the J gene TRBJ2-1; no definite D call. The germline V and J ends were trimmed by 4 bases and 5 bases, with 7 bases remaining between them. From germline, CDR1 is SGHDT and CDR2 YYEEEE. The CDR3 spans 12 residues. CDR3 in amino acids: CASSRPNNEQFF. The CDR3 DNA follows: TGTGCCAGCAGCCGTCCTAACAATGAGCAGTTCTTC.

In this sample, this clonotype turned up a few times. This chain joins TRBV4-3 and TRBJ1-4; D gene ambiguous. In germline, CDR1 is LGHNA, CDR2 YSLEER. This CDR3 has 14 amino acids. The ends were cut back, 4 bases at V and 8 bases at J, with 14 bases in the middle. The CDR3 DNA follows: TGCGCCAGCAGCCCTGGACGGGTTAGAGAAAAACTGTTTTTT. This sequence encodes CASSPGRVREKLFF.

The rearrangement links TRBV20-1 to TRBJ1-5; D is uncertain. V was trimmed by 2 bases and J by 1 base, leaving 15 bases between them. The V gene's germline CDR1 is DFQATT and CDR2 SNEGSKA (reference sequence). This CDR3 has 16 amino acids. CDR3 bases: TGCAGTGCTAGACCTCCACGGGCGGGGAGCAATCAGCCCCAGCATTTT. Encoded protein: CSARPPRAGSNQPQHF.

This clonotype showed up just a few times. This chain uses TRBV12-3 or TRBV12-4 with TRBJ1-6; TRBD1 aligns across 11 bases. This CDR3 contains 18 residues. With V trimmed by 3 bases and J by 0 bases, 4 bases remained unmatched. CDR3 nucleotide sequence: TGTGCCAGCAGTTTCGGACAGGGGGCAAGCTCCTATAATTCACCCCTCCACTTT. This gives the protein CASSFGQGASSYNSPLHF.

The rearrangement links TRBV19 to TRBJ2-1; D may match TRBD1 or TRBD2 (5 bases each). This CDR3 comprises 14 residues. Trimming removed 7 bases from V and 0 bases from J, with 10 bases in between. The germline V gene has CDR1 LNHDA and CDR2 SQIVND (reference sequence). As DNA, the CDR3 is TGTGCCAGTAACGAGGGGCACTCCTACAATGAGCAGTTCTTC. It yields the protein CASNEGHSYNEQFF.

Regarding this clonotype: A much larger clone sits a single nucleotide away, making a read error possible. This chain joins TRBV7-2 and TRBJ1-1; D is uncertain. Trimming removed 5 bases at V and 4 bases at J, with 23 bases between. The CDR3 sequence is 17 residues long. In germline, CDR1 is SGHTA, CDR2 FQGNSA. CDR3 DNA: TGTGCCAGCAGCAATGACATCCAGTTGGTTTGGAGCACTGAAGCTTTCTTT. This encodes CASSNDIQLVWSTEAFF.

This clonotype showed up many times. The rearrangement uses TRBV28 and TRBJ1-4; 11 nucleotides align to TRBD1. CDR3 length: 17 amino acids. Germline V gives CDR1 MDHEN, CDR2 SYDVKM. V lost 6 bases and J lost 7; bases outside the gene matches: 13. CDR3 nucleotides: TGTGCCAGCAGGGATCTGGGACAGGGGGTTTTGCGTGAAAAACTGTTTTTT. Amino acid sequence: CASRDLGQGVLREKLFF. Looking up the rest from reference TRBV28 and TRBJ1-4 gives the full variable domain: DVKVTQSSRYLVKRTGEKVFLECVQDMDHENMFWYRQDPGLGLRLIYFSYDVKMKEKGDIPEGYSVSREKKERFSLILESASTNQTSMYLCASRDLGQGVLREKLFFGSGTQLSVL.

The genes are TRBV28 and TRBJ1-2; 8 positions match TRBD1. Germline loops: CDR1 MDHEN, CDR2 SYDVKM. CDR3 length: 15 amino acids. The junction had 11 bases not matched to a gene; V was cut back by 5 bases and J by 6 bases. The CDR3 coding sequence is TGTGCCAGCAGTCGATACAGGGGGACCTTGGATGGCTACACCTTC. As protein: CASSRYRGTLDGYTF.

This clonotype showed up just a few times. This sequence joins TRBV3-1 and TRBJ2-6; D gene ambiguous. Germline CDR1 and CDR2: LGHDT and YNNKEL (reference sequence). Trimming left V 0 bases short and J 0 bases short, with 9 bases between. The CDR3 has 17 amino acids. In DNA form, the CDR3 reads TGTGCCAGCAGCCAAGACATTTGGGCCTCTGGGGCCAACGTCCTGACTTTC. Translated: CASSQDIWASGANVLTF.

The V and J genes are TRBV20-1 and TRBJ2-2, with 12 nucleotides matching TRBD2. V shed 6 bases and J 3 bases; nucleotides not matched to a gene: 2. The CDR3 is 14 amino acids. CDR1 is DFQATT, CDR2 SNEGSKA, per germline (reference sequence). The CDR3 sequence is CSARLAGDTGELFF. DNA of the CDR3: TGCAGTGCCAGACTAGCGGGAGACACCGGGGAGCTGTTTTTT.

V gene TRBV11-2 combines with J gene TRBJ2-5; no clear D gene. This CDR3 has 14 amino acids. Trimming stripped 1 base from V and 5 bases from J, with 11 bases between. The germline CDR1 and CDR2 sequences are SGHAT and FQNNGV. The CDR3 coding sequence is TGTGCCAGCAGCTTAGGACCGATCGGGGAGACCCAGTACTTC. Amino acids: CASSLGPIGETQYF.

This clonotype was found many times. This rearrangement joins TRBV12-3 or TRBV12-4 to TRBJ2-5; D unclear. CDR3 size: 14 residues. V gave up 3 bases and J gave up 5 bases, with 13 bases separating them. The CDR3 nucleotides are TGTGCCAGCAGTTTGTCAGCCCATCGGGAGACCCAGTACTTC. It codes for CASSLSAHRETQYF.

This clonotype was observed many times. V gene TRBV11-2 combines with J gene TRBJ1-1; D is uncertain. Germline-derived CDR1 and CDR2 are SGHAT and FQNNGV. Trimming left V 0 bases short and J 14 bases short, with 19 bases between. The CDR3 sequence is 14 residues long. This chain's CDR3 is CASSLEPSGLHKFF. Here the CDR3 DNA reads TGTGCCAGCAGCTTAGAGCCCTCGGGTCTACATAAGTTCTTT.

The rearrangement links TRBV6-2 or TRBV6-3 to TRBJ1-5; 7 bases are shared with TRBD1. Germline CDR1 MNHEY, CDR2 SVGEGT. Trimming cost V 6 bases and J 13 bases; bases outside gene matches: 9. This CDR3 comprises 12 residues. CDR3 protein: CASSSDRRPQHF. DNA of the CDR3: TGTGCCAGCAGCTCGGACAGGCGACCGCAGCATTTT.

The rearrangement links TRBV3-1 to TRBJ1-2; the D is unclear. Trimming removed 1 base from V and 0 bases from J, with 9 bases in between. The V gene's germline CDR1 is LGHDT and CDR2 YNNKEL (reference sequence). This CDR3 is 15 amino acids long. The CDR3 sequence is CASSQGGGANYGYTF. The DNA of the CDR3 is TGTGCCAGCAGCCAAGGAGGTGGAGCTAACTATGGCTACACCTTC.

This rearrangement joins TRBV5-6 to TRBJ2-5; D may be TRBD2 (6 bases). Germline CDR1 is SGHDT and CDR2 is YYEEEE. This CDR3 has 15 amino acids. V shed 2 bases and J shed 3 bases, with 14 bases lying between them. The CDR3 DNA sequence: TGTGCCAGCAGCTTCCGGGGGAATAACGAAGAGACCCAGTACTTC. This encodes CASSFRGNNEETQYF.

This clonotype was seen a handful of times. The gene calls are TRBV20-1 and TRBJ1-4; no reliable D call. The CDR3 spans 13 residues. The germline gives CDR1 DFQATT, CDR2 SNEGSKA (reference sequence). V dropped 8 bases and J dropped 0 bases, with 10 bases sitting between them. The CDR3 sequence: CSLTQATNEKLFF. CDR3 nucleotide sequence: TGCAGTCTCACGCAAGCAACTAATGAAAAACTGTTTTTT.

The chain employs TRBV7-2 and TRBJ1-2; TRBD1 agrees at 9 bases. The CDR3 totals 15 residues. CDR1 is SGHTA and CDR2 is FQGNSA in the germline V gene. V lost 4 bases, J lost 2 bases, and 5 bases stayed unmatched. The CDR3: CASSSPGTGNYGYTF. The DNA of the CDR3 is TGTGCCAGCAGCTCACCCGGGACAGGGAACTATGGCTACACCTTC.

This clonotype appeared a single time. The genes are TRBV12-5 and TRBJ2-1; D call uncertain. V lost 1 base, J lost 3 bases, and 10 bases lay in between. This CDR3 has 15 amino acids. Germline CDR1 and CDR2: LGHNT and FRNRAP. The DNA of the CDR3 is TGTGCTAGTGGTTTGGGTTTCACTGGCTACAATGAGCAGTTCTTC. Amino acids: CASGLGFTGYNEQFF.

This clonotype was counted many times. V gene TRBV25-1 combines with J gene TRBJ2-1, with 9 bases lining up with TRBD1. The germline gives CDR1 MGHDK, CDR2 SYGVNS. Trimming at V came to 3 bases and at J to 12 bases, leaving 3 bases not matched to a gene. This CDR3 region has 12 residues. The CDR3 loop is CASSDGTGWQFF. The CDR3 nucleotides read TGTGCCAGCAGTGACGGGACAGGGTGGCAGTTCTTC.